The clone carrying this T cell receptor beta chain was found a few times. The sample is drawn from a study of T-cell memory formation after mild COVID-19. Germline lookup yields CDR1 MRHNA and CDR2 SNTAGT. The CDR3 consists of 16 residues. Trimming at V came to 4 bases and at J to 9 bases, leaving 15 bases not matched to a gene. TCRdb itself ran the 5' RACE reads through MiXCR, one entry per CDR3 protein. The repertoire holds 200,000 to 250,000 distinct CDR3 sequences, around a tenth seen once, with around 21% in the top ten. This TCR came from a man aged 18 to 30 who had mild COVID-19 (a few samples of this study predate the infection). Cell type and time point are not known. The chain is built from TRBV6-4 and TRBJ2-1; 7 nucleotides line up with TRBD2. Sequenced sample: PBMCs or a T cell subset sorted from them (not recorded which). The CDR3 coding sequence is TGTGCCAGCAGTGCGCGATACCCAGCGGGGCTGGGTGAGCAGTTCTTC. Translation: CASSARYPAGLGEQFF.